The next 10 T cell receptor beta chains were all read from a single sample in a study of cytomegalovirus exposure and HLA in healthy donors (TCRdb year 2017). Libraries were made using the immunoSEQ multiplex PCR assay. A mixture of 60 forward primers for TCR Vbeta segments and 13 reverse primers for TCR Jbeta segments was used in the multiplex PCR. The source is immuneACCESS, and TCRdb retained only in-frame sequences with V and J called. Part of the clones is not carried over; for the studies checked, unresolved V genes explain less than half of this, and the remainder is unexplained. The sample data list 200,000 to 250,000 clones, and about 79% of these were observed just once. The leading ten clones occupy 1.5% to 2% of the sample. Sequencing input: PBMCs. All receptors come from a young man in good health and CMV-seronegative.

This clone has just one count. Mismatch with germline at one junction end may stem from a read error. CDR3 loop: CSSSLERLQGGVNYGYTF. CDR3 nucleotides: TGTTCCAGCAGCTTAGAAAGACTCCAGGGAGGAGTTAACTATGGCTACACCTTC. The V and J genes are TRBV7-9 and TRBJ1-2; TRBD1 might be the D (5 bases). Germline V gene sequence: CDR1 SEHNR, CDR2 FQNEAQ (reference sequence). The CDR3 sequence is 18 residues long.

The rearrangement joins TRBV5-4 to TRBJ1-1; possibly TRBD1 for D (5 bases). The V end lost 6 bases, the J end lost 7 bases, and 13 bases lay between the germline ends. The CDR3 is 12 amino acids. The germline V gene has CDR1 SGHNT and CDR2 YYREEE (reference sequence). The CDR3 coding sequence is TGTGCCAGCACCCCGGGGGACGGTGAAGCTTTCTTT. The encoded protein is CASTPGDGEAFF. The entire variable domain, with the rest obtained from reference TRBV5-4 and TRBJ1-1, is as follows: ETGVTQSPTHLIKTRGQQVTLRCSSQSGHNTVSWYQQALGQGPQFIFQYYREEENGRGNFPPRFSGLQFPNYSSELNVNALELDDSALYLCASTPGDGEAFFGQGTRLTVV.

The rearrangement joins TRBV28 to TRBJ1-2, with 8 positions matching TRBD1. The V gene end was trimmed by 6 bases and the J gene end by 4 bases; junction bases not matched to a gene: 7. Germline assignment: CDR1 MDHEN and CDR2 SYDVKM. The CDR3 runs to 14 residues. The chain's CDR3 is CASSGTGRFYGYTF. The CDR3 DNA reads TGTGCCAGCAGCGGGACAGGTCGTTTCTATGGCTACACCTTC.

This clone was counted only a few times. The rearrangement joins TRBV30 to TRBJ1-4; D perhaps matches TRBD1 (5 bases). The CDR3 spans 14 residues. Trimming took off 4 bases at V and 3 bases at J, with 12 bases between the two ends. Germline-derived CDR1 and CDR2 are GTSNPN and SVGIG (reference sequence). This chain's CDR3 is CAWTPGLANEKLFF. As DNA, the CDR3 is TGTGCCTGGACGCCAGGGTTAGCTAATGAAAAACTGTTTTTT. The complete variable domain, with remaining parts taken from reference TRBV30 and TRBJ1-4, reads SQTIHQWPATLVQPVGSPLSLECTVEGTSNPNLYWYRQAAGRGLQLLFYSVGIGQISSEVPQNLSASRPQDRQFILSSKKLLLSDSGFYLCAWTPGLANEKLFFGSGTQLSVL.

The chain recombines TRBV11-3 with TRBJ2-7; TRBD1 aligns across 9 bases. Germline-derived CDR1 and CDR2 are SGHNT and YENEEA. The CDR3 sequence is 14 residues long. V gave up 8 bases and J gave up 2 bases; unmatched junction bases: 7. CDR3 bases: TGTGCCAGCTCGGCCGGGACAGGGACCTACGAGCAGTACTTC. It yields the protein CASSAGTGTYEQYF.

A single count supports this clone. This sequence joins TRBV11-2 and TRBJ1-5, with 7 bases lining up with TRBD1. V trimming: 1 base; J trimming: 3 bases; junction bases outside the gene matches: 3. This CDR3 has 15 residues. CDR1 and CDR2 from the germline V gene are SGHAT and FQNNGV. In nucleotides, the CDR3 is TGTGCCAGCAGCTTAGGGCAGGGGGTCAATCAGCCCCAGCATTTT. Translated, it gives CASSLGQGVNQPQHF.

Written as DNA, the CDR3 is TGTGCCAGCAGCCGGACAGGGTCTAATTCACCCCTCCACTTT. Its translation is CASSRTGSNSPLHF. V is TRBV11-1 and J is TRBJ1-6, with 8 bases matching TRBD1. CDR3 size: 14 residues. Germline-derived CDR1 and CDR2 are SGHAT and FQDESV (reference sequence). V trimming: 5 bases; J trimming: 6 bases; junction bases outside the gene matches: 3.

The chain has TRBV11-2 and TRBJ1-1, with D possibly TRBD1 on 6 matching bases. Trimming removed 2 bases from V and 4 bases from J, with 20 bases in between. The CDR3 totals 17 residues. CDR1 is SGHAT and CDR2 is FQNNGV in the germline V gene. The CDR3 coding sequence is TGTGCCAGCAGCTTACTTTTTAACAGGGATACGGTCACTGAAGCTTTCTTT. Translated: CASSLLFNRDTVTEAFF.

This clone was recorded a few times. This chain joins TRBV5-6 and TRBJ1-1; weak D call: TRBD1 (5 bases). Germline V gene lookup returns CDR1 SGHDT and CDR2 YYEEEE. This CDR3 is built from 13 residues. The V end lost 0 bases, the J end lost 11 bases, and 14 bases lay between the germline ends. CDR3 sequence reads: CASSLVAGSPAFF. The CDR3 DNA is TGTGCCAGCAGCTTGGTGGCAGGGTCCCCGGCTTTCTTT.

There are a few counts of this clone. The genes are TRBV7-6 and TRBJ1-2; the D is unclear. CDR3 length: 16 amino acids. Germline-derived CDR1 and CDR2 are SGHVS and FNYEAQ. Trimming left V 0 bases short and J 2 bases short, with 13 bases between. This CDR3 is CASSLAVSPQNYGYTF. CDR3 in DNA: TGTGCCAGCAGCTTAGCCGTTTCTCCGCAGAACTATGGCTACACCTTC.